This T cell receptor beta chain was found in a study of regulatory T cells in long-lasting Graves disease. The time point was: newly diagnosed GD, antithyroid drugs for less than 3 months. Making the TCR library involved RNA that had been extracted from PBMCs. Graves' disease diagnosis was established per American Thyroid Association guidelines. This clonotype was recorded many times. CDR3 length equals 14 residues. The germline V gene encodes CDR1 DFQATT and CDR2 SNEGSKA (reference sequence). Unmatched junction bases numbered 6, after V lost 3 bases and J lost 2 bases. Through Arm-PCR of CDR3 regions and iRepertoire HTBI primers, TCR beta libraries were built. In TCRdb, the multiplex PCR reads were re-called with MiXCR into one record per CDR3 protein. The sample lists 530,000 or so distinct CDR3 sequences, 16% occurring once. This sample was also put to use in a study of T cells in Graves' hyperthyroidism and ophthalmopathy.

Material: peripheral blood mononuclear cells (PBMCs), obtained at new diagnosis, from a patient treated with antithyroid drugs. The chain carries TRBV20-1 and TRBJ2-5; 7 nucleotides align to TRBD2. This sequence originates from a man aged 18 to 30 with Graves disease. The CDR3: CSARVAGRQETQYF. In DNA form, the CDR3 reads TGCAGTGCTAGGGTAGCGGGTAGGCAAGAGACCCAGTACTTC.